Described below is a single TCR beta chain sequence and its context. The V end was cut by 2 bases, the J end by 4 bases, with 11 bases between. Germline V CDR1 and CDR2: MNHEY, SVGAGI. The CDR3 extends over 15 amino acids. The sample originates from a study of T cell responses to AZD1222 COVID-19 vaccine. Sequencing used immunoSEQ multiplex PCR; TCRdb keeps in-frame clones, though not all of them. The repertoire consists of roughly 150,000 clones, with around 93% occurring once and the leading ten covering about 2.5%. The chain joins TRBV6-5 to TRBJ2-2, with no clear D. Sample: peripheral blood, taken on day 0 of AZD1222 vaccination. The clonotype was recovered from an adult in good health. CDR3 in DNA: TGTGCCAGCAGTTACCTTCGACGGTTCACCGGGGAGCTGTTTTTT. It encodes CASSYLRRFTGELFF.